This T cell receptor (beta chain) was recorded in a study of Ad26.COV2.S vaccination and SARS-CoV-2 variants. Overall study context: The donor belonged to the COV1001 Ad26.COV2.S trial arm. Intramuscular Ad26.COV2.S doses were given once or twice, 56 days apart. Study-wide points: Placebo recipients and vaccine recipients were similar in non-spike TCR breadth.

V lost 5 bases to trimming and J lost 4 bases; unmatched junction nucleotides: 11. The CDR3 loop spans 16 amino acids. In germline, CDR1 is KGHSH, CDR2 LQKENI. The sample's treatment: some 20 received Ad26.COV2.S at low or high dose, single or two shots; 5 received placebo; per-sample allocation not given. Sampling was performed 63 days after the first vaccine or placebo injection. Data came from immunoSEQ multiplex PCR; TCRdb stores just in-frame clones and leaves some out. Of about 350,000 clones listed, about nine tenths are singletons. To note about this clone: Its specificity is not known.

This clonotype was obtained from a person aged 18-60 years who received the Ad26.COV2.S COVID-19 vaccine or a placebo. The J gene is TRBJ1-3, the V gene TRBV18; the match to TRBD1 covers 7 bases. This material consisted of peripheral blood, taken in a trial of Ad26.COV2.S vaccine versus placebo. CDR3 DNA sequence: TGTGCCAGCTCAATCGGACTTACAGGGGCAGGAAACACCATATATTTT. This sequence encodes CASSIGLTGAGNTIYF.